The 7 T cell receptor beta chains listed next were all sequenced from one sample in a study of identifying expanded T cells in peripheral blood. Only in-frame clones appear in the TCRdb table, and some are missing; sequencing was by immunoSEQ multiplex PCR. The data show about 94,000 clones, approximately 88% seen once. The sequenced sample was blood. These receptor sequences come from a person between 18 and 75 years old in good health.

The rearrangement uses TRBV11-1 and TRBJ1-4; 8 bases map to TRBD1. V lost 2 bases and J lost 5; bases outside the gene matches: 1. Germline-derived CDR1 and CDR2 are SGHAT and FQDESV (reference sequence). CDR3 length equals 14 residues. DNA of the CDR3: TGTGCCAGCAGCTTACACAGGGGGAATGAAAAACTGTTTTTT. Its protein is CASSLHRGNEKLFF.

CDR3 in DNA: TGTGCCAGCTCACCACAGCCGCAGGGCTATGGCTACACCTTC. Translated, it gives CASSPQPQGYGYTF. This chain connects TRBV18 to TRBJ1-2; maybe TRBD1 (5 bases). Trimming stripped 1 base from V and 4 bases from J, with 10 bases between. The CDR3 covers 14 residues. Per germline, CDR1 KGHSH and CDR2 LQKENI. The full variable domain, with the rest looked up from reference TRBV18 and TRBJ1-2, is NAGVMQNPRHLVRRRGQEARLRCSPMKGHSHVYWYRQLPEEGLKFMVYLQKENIIDESGMPKERFSAEFPKEGPSILRIQQVVRGDSAAYFCASSPQPQGYGYTFGSGTRLTVV.

This clone was counted a single time. A junction boundary mismatches the germline segment, possibly from a read error. CDR3 DNA: TGTGCCGGCAGCGACCTGGAGCCCCGACTAGCGGGAGCCCTCCGGTACGAGCAGTACTTC. It encodes CAGSDLEPRLAGALRYEQYF. The chain combines TRBV6-4 with TRBJ2-7, with TRBD2 identical over 12 bases. CDR3 length: 20 amino acids. CDR1 is MRHNA, CDR2 SNTAGT, per germline.

The chain is built from TRBV5-1 and TRBJ1-1, with TRBD1 matching 7 bases. CDR1 SGHRS and CDR2 YFSETQ come from the germline V gene. V lost 4 bases and J lost 8; bases outside the gene matches: 11. The CDR3 has 14 amino acids. This chain's CDR3 is CASSLATGIREAFF. As DNA, the CDR3 is TGCGCCAGCAGCCTAGCGACAGGGATAAGGGAAGCTTTCTTT.

This clone has just one count. This sequence joins TRBV5-4 and TRBJ2-7, with D perhaps matching TRBD1 (6 bases). Trimming took 4 bases from V and 3 from J, leaving 17 bases between them. CDR3 size: 15 residues. Germline loops: CDR1 SGHNT, CDR2 YYREEE (reference sequence). Here the CDR3 DNA reads TGTGCCAGCAGCGCCCCGGACAGAGGAATCTACGAGCAGTACTTC. As protein: CASSAPDRGIYEQYF.

The gene calls are TRBV27 and TRBJ2-6; D gene uncertain. This CDR3 is 14 amino acids long. From germline, CDR1 is MNHEY and CDR2 SMNVEV (reference sequence). The germline V and J ends were trimmed by 5 bases and 0 bases, with 5 bases remaining between them. CDR3 sequence (DNA): TGTGCCAGCAGTCTTAGCTCTGGGGCCAACGTCCTGACTTTC. It specifies CASSLSSGANVLTF.

The V and J genes are TRBV25-1 and TRBJ1-4; possibly TRBD1 for D (6 bases). The V end was cut by 5 bases, the J end by 3 bases, with 16 bases between. The CDR3 has 16 amino acids. Germline lookup yields CDR1 MGHDK and CDR2 SYGVNS. The CDR3 sequence is CASSPNPTGANEKLFF. CDR3 DNA: TGTGCCAGCAGTCCGAACCCGACAGGAGCTAATGAAAAACTGTTTTTT.